The next 31 T cell receptor beta chains were all read from a single sample in a study of T cell responses to AZD1222 COVID-19 vaccine. Clones were sequenced by immunoSEQ multiplex PCR, and TCRdb holds only the in-frame ones, with some missing. The data contain around 150,000 clones, 80% to 95% of them singletons. Source: peripheral blood, taken 28 days after the second AZD1222 dose. All receptors derive from an adult who received the AZD1222 COVID-19 vaccine.

J is TRBJ1-3 and V is TRBV5-4, with D maybe TRBD1 (5 bases). Germline V gene lookup returns CDR1 SGHNT and CDR2 YYREEE (reference sequence). The CDR3 runs to 15 residues. Trimming shortened V by 3 bases and J by 0 bases, and 10 bases separated the two germline ends. The DNA for the CDR3 is TGTGCCAGCAGCTCTGGGGGTAGCTCTGGAAACACCATATATTTT. Translation: CASSSGGSSGNTIYF.

This rearrangement joins TRBV19 to TRBJ2-7; TRBD2 agrees at 14 bases. The V gene's germline CDR1 is LNHDA and CDR2 SQIVND (reference sequence). The trim removed 6 bases at V and 6 bases at J, leaving 7 bases unmatched. The CDR3 spans 15 residues. The CDR3 region is CASSVPGLAGAEQYF. The CDR3 nucleotides read TGTGCCAGTAGCGTGCCGGGACTAGCGGGAGCCGAGCAGTACTTC.

The V call is TRBV6-6, the J call TRBJ1-6; possibly TRBD1 for D (5 bases). Germline lookup yields CDR1 MNHNY and CDR2 SVGAGI (reference sequence). The V end was cut by 2 bases, the J end by 9 bases, with 14 bases between. The CDR3 is 15 residues long. CDR3 nucleotide sequence: TGTGCCAGCAGTTACCTCGAGGGGTACAGTTCACCCCTCCACTTT. This encodes CASSYLEGYSSPLHF.

V gene TRBV13 combines with J gene TRBJ1-2; D ambiguous. CDR1 is PRHDT, CDR2 FYEKMQ, per germline (reference sequence). This CDR3 contains 15 residues. Trimming pared 1 base from V and 2 bases from J, leaving 11 bases between. CDR3 residues: CASSLAGYLNYGYTF. The CDR3 DNA reads as TGTGCCAGCAGCTTAGCAGGCTACCTCAACTATGGCTACACCTTC.

This clone showed up just once. V gene TRBV2 combines with J gene TRBJ2-7, with 7 bases matching TRBD2. The V gene's germline CDR1 is SNHLY and CDR2 FYNNEI. The CDR3 sequence is 16 residues long. The V segment lost 5 bases and the J segment 2 bases; nucleotides outside the gene matches: 12. For the CDR3, the DNA is TGTGCCAGCAGTTCCAGACCCAGCGGGACCACCTACGAGCAGTACTTC. Encoded protein: CASSSRPSGTTYEQYF. The complete variable domain, with remaining parts taken from reference TRBV2 and TRBJ2-7, reads EPEVTQTPSHQVTQMGQEVILRCVPISNHLYFYWYRQILGQKVEFLVSFYNNEISEKSEIFDDQFSVERPDGSNFTLKIRSTKLEDSAMYFCASSSRPSGTTYEQYFGPGTRLTVT.

This rearrangement joins TRBV29-1 to TRBJ1-1; the match to TRBD1 covers 9 bases. This CDR3 has 13 residues. V lost 2 bases, J lost 4 bases, and 2 bases stayed unmatched. Germline V lookup: CDR1 SQVTM, CDR2 ANQGSEA. The CDR3 spells CSVETGGGTEAFF. CDR3 in DNA: TGCAGCGTTGAAACAGGGGGCGGCACTGAAGCTTTCTTT.

In regard to this clone: Other DNA variants within this sample encode the same CDR3. This chain uses TRBV11-2 with TRBJ2-2; 10 bases map to TRBD2. The V gene's germline CDR1 is SGHAT and CDR2 FQNNGV. V dropped 5 bases and J dropped 4; count of bases not matched to a gene: 4. The CDR3 runs 15 residues. The CDR3 nucleotides read TGTGCCAGCAGCCTTTTAGCGGGGGGCACCGGGGAGCTGTTTTTT. It encodes CASSLLAGGTGELFF.

Only one count was recorded for this clone. The V gene is TRBV6-4, the J gene TRBJ1-2; 11 bases agree with TRBD1. The trim removed 0 bases at V and 8 bases at J, leaving 2 bases unmatched. Germline assignment: CDR1 MRHNA and CDR2 SNTAGT. The CDR3 runs 14 residues. This CDR3 is CASSDSGQGDGYTF. CDR3 bases: TGTGCCAGCAGTGACTCGGGACAGGGGGACGGCTACACCTTC.

The chain has TRBV7-2 and TRBJ2-5, with D possibly matching TRBD1 (6 bases). V was clipped by 0 bases and J by 1 base, with 9 bases between them. Germline V gene data show CDR1 as SGHTA and CDR2 as FQGNSA. The CDR3 consists of 15 residues. CDR3 loop: CASSLAGRGQETQYF. The CDR3 DNA sequence: TGTGCCAGCAGCTTAGCGGGCAGGGGCCAAGAGACCCAGTACTTC.

The CDR3 DNA reads as TGTGCCAGCAGCCCTAGCAGTCAGCGGGAAGGACCCCACTACAATGAGCAGTTCTTC. Its protein is CASSPSSQREGPHYNEQFF. This chain links TRBV11-2 with TRBJ2-1; 7 bases match TRBD2. Trimming cost V 5 bases and J 3 bases; bases outside gene matches: 19. The CDR3 totals 19 residues. The germline V gene has CDR1 SGHAT and CDR2 FQNNGV.

This clone was seen only a few times. The chain employs TRBV3-1 (or the pseudogene TRBV3-2) and TRBJ1-1; D is ambiguous. This CDR3 has 15 residues. Trimming left V 0 bases short and J 7 bases short, with 15 bases between. CDR1 LGHDT and CDR2 YNNKEL come from the germline V gene (reference sequence). The CDR3 protein is CASSQDEVTYNEAFF. CDR3 coding DNA: TGTGCCAGCAGCCAAGATGAAGTGACCTACAATGAAGCTTTCTTT.

This chain joins TRBV3-1 (or the pseudogene TRBV3-2) and TRBJ2-1; 8 bases match TRBD2. This CDR3 is built from 17 residues. The V and J ends lost 4 bases and 7 bases, in that order; junction bases with no gene match: 15. Germline assignment: CDR1 LGHDT and CDR2 YNNKEL (reference sequence). In nucleotides, the CDR3 is TGTGCCAGCAGCCCGCGTGTAGGAAGCGGGAGTAGGAATGAGCAGTTCTTC. Amino acid sequence: CASSPRVGSGSRNEQFF.

This clone came up a few times. The chain uses TRBV3-1 (or the pseudogene TRBV3-2) and TRBJ1-3; tentatively, D is TRBD1 (5 bases). Germline CDR1 LGHDT, CDR2 YNNKEL (reference sequence). This CDR3 has 16 residues. Trimming took 0 bases from V and 8 from J, leaving 17 bases between them. Written as DNA, the CDR3 is TGTGCCAGCAGCCAAGATTGGGGGACTGGGTGGGACACCATATATTTT. This gives the protein CASSQDWGTGWDTIYF.

The chain employs TRBV5-4 and TRBJ2-7; 13 bases are shared with TRBD2. The CDR3 runs 15 residues. J lost 3 bases, V lost 4 bases, and 4 bases had no gene match. Germline V CDR1 and CDR2: SGHNT, YYREEE (reference sequence). The CDR3 reads CASSLGTSGNYEQYF. The CDR3 DNA is TGTGCCAGCAGCCTCGGGACTAGCGGGAACTACGAGCAGTACTTC.

The V and J genes are TRBV11-2 and TRBJ2-3; 9 bases line up with TRBD1. Trimming removed 6 bases from V and 3 bases from J; junction bases left unmatched: 7. This CDR3 is 15 amino acids long. Germline V gene lookup returns CDR1 SGHAT and CDR2 FQNNGV. CDR3: CASSPGQGYTDTQYF. The CDR3 DNA is TGTGCCAGCAGTCCTGGACAGGGGTATACAGATACGCAGTATTTT.

The rearrangement uses TRBV9 and TRBJ2-2; D could derive from TRBD1 or TRBD2 (7 bases each). The germline V gene encodes CDR1 SGDLS and CDR2 YYNGEE. The CDR3 has 16 amino acids. Trimming shortened V by 4 bases and J by 5 bases, and 18 bases separated the two germline ends. For the CDR3, the DNA is TGTGCCAGCAGCCGCCAGGGGAGGGGGCTTACCGGGGAGCTGTTTTTT. Amino acid sequence: CASSRQGRGLTGELFF.

The chain links TRBV5-4 to TRBJ2-7; 8 bases line up with TRBD2. The junction had 13 bases not matched to a gene; V was cut back by 6 bases and J by 5 bases. The CDR3 is 15 residues long. Germline CDR1 SGHNT, CDR2 YYREEE (reference sequence). The CDR3: CASNRNGRALDEQYF. The CDR3 DNA reads as TGTGCCAGCAATAGGAACGGGAGGGCCCTCGACGAGCAGTACTTC.

The gene calls are TRBV5-6 and TRBJ1-1; a weak D match, TRBD1 (5 bases). This CDR3 has 14 residues. CDR1 is SGHDT, CDR2 YYEEEE, per germline. Trimming removed 4 bases from V and 5 bases from J, with 15 bases in between. CDR3 coding DNA: TGTGCCAGCAGCGTATGGGACGGGAGGACTGAAGCTTTCTTT. It yields the protein CASSVWDGRTEAFF.

This chain links TRBV5-6 with TRBJ1-2, with D hard to call. The germline CDR1 and CDR2 sequences are SGHDT and YYEEEE. The CDR3 length is 16 residues. Trimming took 2 bases from V and 0 from J, leaving 14 bases between them. The CDR3 DNA sequence: TGTGCCAGCAGCTTAATACCGGGTGCCCCTAACTATGGCTACACCTTC. As protein: CASSLIPGAPNYGYTF. The full variable domain, completed using reference TRBV5-6 and TRBJ1-2, is DAGVTQSPTHLIKTRGQQVTLRCSPKSGHDTVSWYQQALGQGPQFIFQYYEEEERQRGNFPDRFSGHQFPNYSSELNVNALLLGDSALYLCASSLIPGAPNYGYTFGSGTRLTVV.

In this sample, this clone turned up once. V gene TRBV18 combines with J gene TRBJ1-2; D is unresolved. The germline V and J ends were trimmed by 2 bases and 1 base, with 5 bases remaining between them. The CDR3 runs 13 residues. Germline V gene lookup returns CDR1 KGHSH and CDR2 LQKENI. Written as DNA, the CDR3 is TGTGCCAGCTCACCAGGTCTTAACTATGGCTACACCTTC. Its protein is CASSPGLNYGYTF.

V usage is TRBV9 and J usage is TRBJ2-3; D perhaps matches TRBD2 (6 bases). Germline assignment: CDR1 SGDLS and CDR2 YYNGEE. V was trimmed by 7 bases and J by 0 bases, leaving 21 bases between them. This CDR3 is built from 17 residues. The chain's CDR3 is CASSGVATVPSTDTQYF. The CDR3 DNA sequence: TGTGCCAGCTCGGGGGTAGCGACTGTTCCTAGCACAGATACGCAGTATTTT. Full variable domain (outside the CDR3, taken from reference TRBV9 and TRBJ2-3): DSGVTQTPKHLITATGQRVTLRCSPRSGDLSVYWYQQSLDQGLQFLIQYYNGEERAKGNILERFSAQQFPDLHSELNLSSLELGDSALYFCASSGVATVPSTDTQYFGPGTRLTVL.

A note on this clone: Within the sample, other DNA sequences also encode this same CDR3. This chain joins TRBV12-3 or TRBV12-4 and TRBJ2-2; D uncertain. Trimming left V 6 bases short and J 2 bases short, with 4 bases between. The CDR3 is 12 residues long. The CDR3, as DNA: TGTGCCAGCAGCCCTAACACCGGGGAGCTGTTTTTT. Its translation: CASSPNTGELFF.

The chain employs TRBV5-1 and TRBJ2-3; no definite D call. Deletions cut 0 bases from V and 4 bases from J, with 3 bases between. The CDR3 has 12 amino acids. Germline CDR1 reads SGHRS; CDR2 reads YFSETQ. The CDR3 reads CASSLGADTQYF. CDR3 DNA: TGCGCCAGCAGCTTGGGGGCAGATACGCAGTATTTT.

The gene calls are TRBV7-9 and TRBJ1-4, with D hard to call. The CDR3 is 15 residues long. Trimming removed 1 base at V and 6 bases at J, with 12 bases between. Germline values: CDR1 SEHNR, CDR2 FQNEAQ (reference sequence). CDR3 in amino acids: CASSLGWAGHEKLFF. CDR3 DNA: TGTGCCAGCAGCTTAGGATGGGCAGGTCATGAAAAACTGTTTTTT.

This chain joins TRBV12-3 or TRBV12-4 and TRBJ2-1; D perhaps matches TRBD2 (6 bases). V shed 5 bases and J shed 6 bases, with 8 bases lying between them. The CDR3 covers 12 residues. CDR3 in DNA: TGTGCCAGCAGTCGGACTATCAATGAGCAGTTCTTC. This codes for CASSRTINEQFF.

The chain links TRBV6-5 to TRBJ1-5; D unclear. V lost 7 bases and J 2 bases, leaving 15 bases between the germline ends. The CDR3 has 15 residues. The V gene's germline CDR1 is MNHEY and CDR2 SVGAGI. The CDR3 sequence: CASTVEKYGNQPQHF. The CDR3 coding sequence is TGTGCCAGCACAGTTGAGAAGTACGGCAATCAGCCCCAGCATTTT.

The V gene is TRBV11-2, the J gene TRBJ2-7; the D call may be TRBD1 or TRBD2 (5 bases each). CDR1 and CDR2 from the germline V gene are SGHAT and FQNNGV. Trimming took off 0 bases at V and 6 bases at J, with 18 bases between the two ends. This CDR3 is built from 16 residues. The CDR3 protein is CASSLDGWGTSGEQYF. The CDR3 region has the DNA TGTGCCAGCAGCTTAGATGGTTGGGGGACGTCGGGCGAGCAGTACTTC.

The J gene is TRBJ1-2, the V gene TRBV4-2; no firm D call. This CDR3 has 13 amino acids. V lost 1 base to trimming and J lost 7 bases, with 10 bases between them. The germline V gene encodes CDR1 LGHNA and CDR2 YNFKEQ. The chain's CDR3 is CASSQGGPSGYTF. CDR3 coding DNA: TGTGCCAGCAGCCAAGGGGGTCCCTCTGGCTACACCTTC.

The chain carries TRBV6-5 and TRBJ2-2; a weak D match, TRBD1 (5 bases). The CDR3 runs 14 residues. Germline-derived CDR1 and CDR2 are MNHEY and SVGAGI. Trimming left V 7 bases short and J 1 base short, with 10 bases between. This chain's CDR3 is CASNQDRNTGELFF. DNA for the CDR3: TGTGCCAGCAACCAAGACAGGAACACCGGGGAGCTGTTTTTT.

The rearrangement uses TRBV30 and TRBJ2-5; D unclear. Germline V gene lookup returns CDR1 GTSNPN and CDR2 SVGIG (reference sequence). This CDR3 has 11 residues. The ends were cut back, 3 bases at V and 5 bases at J, with 7 bases in the middle. This CDR3 is CAWSLVETQYF. CDR3 nucleotide sequence: TGTGCCTGGAGCCTAGTCGAGACCCAGTACTTC.

The chain is built from TRBV7-6 and TRBJ2-1, with D perhaps matching TRBD2 (5 bases). Trimming removed 0 bases at V and 0 bases at J, with 15 bases between. From germline, CDR1 is SGHVS and CDR2 FNYEAQ. There are 18 residues in the CDR3. CDR3 bases: TGTGCCAGCAGCTTAGCCCCCCTAGCTTCCAGCTCCTACAATGAGCAGTTCTTC. Translation: CASSLAPLASSSYNEQFF.